The clone carrying this T cell receptor beta chain was found many times. As yet, its antigen is unknown. A universal primer site was added by template switching, and unique molecular identifiers were carried by the cDNA. MiXCR was run by TCRdb on the 5' RACE reads, yielding one entry per CDR3 protein. The table has 240,000 or so distinct CDR3 sequences, approximately 12% seen once. The data originate from a study of identical twins. Points from the study as a whole: Cross-sectional statistics underpinned the conclusions; the same donors were not followed.

Everyone who donated was a healthy Caucasian. The CDR3 is 14 amino acids. Trimming took off 0 bases at V and 6 bases at J, with 11 bases between the two ends. The germline V gene has CDR1 DFQATT and CDR2 SNEGSKA (reference sequence). The same sample was also used in a study of yellow fever vaccine responses in identical twins. That work contributes: Twins reportedly had a vaccine T cell response that seemed partly convergent, partly personalized.

Sequences were obtained from memory (CD45RO+) T cells sorted from blood. This clonotype was sampled from a woman aged 18-35 years in good health. The chain recombines TRBV20-1 with TRBJ1-4; tentatively, D is TRBD1 (6 bases). The CDR3 reads CSAREEDRDEKLFF. CDR3 nucleotide sequence: TGCAGTGCTAGAGAGGAGGACAGAGATGAAAAACTGTTTTTT.